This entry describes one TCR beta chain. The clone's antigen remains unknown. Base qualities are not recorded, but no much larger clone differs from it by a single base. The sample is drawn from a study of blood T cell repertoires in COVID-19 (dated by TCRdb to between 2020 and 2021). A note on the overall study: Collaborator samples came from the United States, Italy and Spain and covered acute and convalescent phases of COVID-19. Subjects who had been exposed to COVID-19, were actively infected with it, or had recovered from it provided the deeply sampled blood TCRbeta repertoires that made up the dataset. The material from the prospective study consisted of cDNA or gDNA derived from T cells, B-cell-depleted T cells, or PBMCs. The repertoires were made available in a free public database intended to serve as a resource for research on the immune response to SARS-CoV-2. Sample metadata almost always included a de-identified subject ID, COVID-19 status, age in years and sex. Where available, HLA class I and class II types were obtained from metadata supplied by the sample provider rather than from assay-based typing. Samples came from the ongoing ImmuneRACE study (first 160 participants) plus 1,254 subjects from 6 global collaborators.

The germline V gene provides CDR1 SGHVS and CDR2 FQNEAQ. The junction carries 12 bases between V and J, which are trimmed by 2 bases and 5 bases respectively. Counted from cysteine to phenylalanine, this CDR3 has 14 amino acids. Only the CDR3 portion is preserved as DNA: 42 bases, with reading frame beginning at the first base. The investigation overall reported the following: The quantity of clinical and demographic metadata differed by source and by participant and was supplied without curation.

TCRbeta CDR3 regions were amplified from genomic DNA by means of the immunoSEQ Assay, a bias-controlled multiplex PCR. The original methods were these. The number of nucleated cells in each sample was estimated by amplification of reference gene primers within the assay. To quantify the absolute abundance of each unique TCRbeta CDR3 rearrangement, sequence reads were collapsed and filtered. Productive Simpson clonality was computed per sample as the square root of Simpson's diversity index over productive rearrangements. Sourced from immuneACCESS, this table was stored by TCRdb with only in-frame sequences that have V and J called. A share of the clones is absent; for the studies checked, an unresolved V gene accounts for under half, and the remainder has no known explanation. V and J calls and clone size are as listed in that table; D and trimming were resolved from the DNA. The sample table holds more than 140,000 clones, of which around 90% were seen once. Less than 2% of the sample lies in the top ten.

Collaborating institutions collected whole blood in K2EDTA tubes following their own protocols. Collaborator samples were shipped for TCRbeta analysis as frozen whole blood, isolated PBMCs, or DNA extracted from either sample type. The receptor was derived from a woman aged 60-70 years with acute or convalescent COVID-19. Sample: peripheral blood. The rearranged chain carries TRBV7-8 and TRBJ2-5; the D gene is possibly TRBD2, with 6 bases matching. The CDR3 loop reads CASSLQGGLETQYF. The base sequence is TGTGCCAGCAGCTTACAAGGAGGGTTGGAGACCCAGTACTTC. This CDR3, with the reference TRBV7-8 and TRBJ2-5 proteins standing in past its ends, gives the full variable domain GAGVSQSPRYKVAKRGQDVALRCDPISGHVSLFWYQQALGQGPEFLTYFQNEAQLDKSGLPSDRFFAERPEGSVSTLKIQRTQQEDSAVYLCASSLQGGLETQYFGPGTRLLVL.